What follows is one T cell receptor beta chain and its context. This entry belongs to a study of blood T cell repertoires in COVID-19. The wider study: The United States, Italy and Spain supplied acute and convalescent COVID-19 samples. T cells, B-cell-depleted T cells, or PBMCs provided the cDNA or gDNA that served as material.

Per the study methods: Reference gene primer amplification gave nucleated cell count estimates. This table comes from immunoSEQ multiplex PCR, and its TCRdb copy is limited to in-frame clones, with some not included. V, J and clone size are taken as reported in that table, and D and trimming were inferred from the DNA itself. The sample consists of around 230,000 clones, around four fifths of them appearing once. Sequencing was done on a sample of peripheral blood. This clonotype was sampled from a woman in her seventies with active or convalescent COVID-19.

As DNA, the CDR3 is TGTGCCAGCACTATTGCGGGGGGGACGCAGTATTTT. Protein: CASTIAGGTQYF. The chain carries TRBV6-5 and TRBJ2-3, with TRBD2 matching 9 bases. Germline V gene lookup returns CDR1 MNHEY and CDR2 SVGAGI. There are 12 residues in the CDR3. Germline trimming cut 7 bases from V and 9 bases from J; bases unmatched to any gene: 5.